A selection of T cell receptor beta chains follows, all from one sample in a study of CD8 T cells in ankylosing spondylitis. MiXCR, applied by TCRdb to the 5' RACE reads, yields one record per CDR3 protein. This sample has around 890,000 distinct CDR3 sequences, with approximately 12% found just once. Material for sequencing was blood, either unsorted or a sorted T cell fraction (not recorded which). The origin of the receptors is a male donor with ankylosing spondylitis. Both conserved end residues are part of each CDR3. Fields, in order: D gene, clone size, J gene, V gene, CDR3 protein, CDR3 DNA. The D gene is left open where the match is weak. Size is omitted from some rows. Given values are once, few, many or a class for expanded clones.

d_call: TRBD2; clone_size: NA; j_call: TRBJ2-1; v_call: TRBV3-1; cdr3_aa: CASSHGTSSYNEQFF; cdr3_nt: TGTGCCAGCAGCCATGGGACTAGCTCCTACAATGAGCAGTTCTTC
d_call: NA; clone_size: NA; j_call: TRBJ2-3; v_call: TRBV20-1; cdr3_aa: CSATSFLRGGTTDTQYF; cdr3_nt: TGCAGTGCTACTTCCTTCCTTAGGGGGGGCACCACAGATACGCAGTATTTT
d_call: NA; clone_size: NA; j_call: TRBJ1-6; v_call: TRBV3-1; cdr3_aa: CATMNRAQSLHF; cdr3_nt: TGTGCCACCATGAACAGGGCGCAATCCCTCCACTTT
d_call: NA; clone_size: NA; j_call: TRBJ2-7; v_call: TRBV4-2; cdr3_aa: CASSQAWASYEQYF; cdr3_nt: TGTGCCAGCAGCCAGGCTTGGGCCTCCTACGAGCAGTACTTC
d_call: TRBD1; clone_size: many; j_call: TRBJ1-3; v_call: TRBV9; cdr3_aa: CASSVLTGGSGNTIYF; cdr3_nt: TGTGCCAGCAGCGTTTTGACAGGGGGCAGTGGAAACACCATATATTTT
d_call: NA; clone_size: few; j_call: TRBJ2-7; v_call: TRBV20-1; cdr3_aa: CSARTVSKDEQYF; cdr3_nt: TGCAGTGCTAGAACAGTTAGCAAGGACGAGCAGTACTTC
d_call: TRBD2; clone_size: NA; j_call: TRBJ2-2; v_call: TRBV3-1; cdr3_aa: CASSPTSGHGGELFF; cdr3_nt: TGTGCCAGCAGCCCGACTAGCGGTCATGGCGGGGAGCTGTTTTTT
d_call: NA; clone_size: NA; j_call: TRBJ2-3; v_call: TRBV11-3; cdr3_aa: CASSPTGDSNPEDTQYF; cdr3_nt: TGTGCCAGCAGCCCAACCGGGGACTCCAATCCTGAAGATACGCAGTATTTT
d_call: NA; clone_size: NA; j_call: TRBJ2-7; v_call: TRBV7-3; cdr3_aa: CASSLRGGFLYEQYF; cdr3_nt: TGTGCCAGCAGCTTAAGGGGTGGATTTCTTTACGAGCAGTACTTC
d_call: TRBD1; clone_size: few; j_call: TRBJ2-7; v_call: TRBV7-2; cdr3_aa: CASSLASGGRMSSYEQYF; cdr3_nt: TGTGCCAGCAGCTTAGCGTCAGGGGGCAGGATGAGCTCCTACGAGCAGTACTTC
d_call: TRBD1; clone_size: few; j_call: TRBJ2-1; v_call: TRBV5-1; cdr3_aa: CASSLFQGAYYNEQFF; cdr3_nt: TGCGCCAGCAGCTTGTTCCAGGGGGCGTACTACAATGAGCAGTTCTTC